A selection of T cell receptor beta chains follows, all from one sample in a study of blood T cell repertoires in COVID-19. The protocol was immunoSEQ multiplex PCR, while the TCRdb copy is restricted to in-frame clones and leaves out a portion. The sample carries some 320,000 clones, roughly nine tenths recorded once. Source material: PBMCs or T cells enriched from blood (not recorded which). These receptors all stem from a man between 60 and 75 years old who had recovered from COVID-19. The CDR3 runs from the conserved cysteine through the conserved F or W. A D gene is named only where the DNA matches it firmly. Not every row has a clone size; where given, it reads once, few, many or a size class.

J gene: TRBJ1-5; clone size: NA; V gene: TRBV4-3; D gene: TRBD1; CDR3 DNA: TGCGCCAGCAGCCAAGGACAGGGTAAAAATCAGCCCCAGCATTTT; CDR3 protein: CASSQGQGKNQPQHF
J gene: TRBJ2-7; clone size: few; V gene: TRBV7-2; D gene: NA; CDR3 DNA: TGTGCCAGCAGCTTAGATACTGAGCAGTACTTC; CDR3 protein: CASSLDTEQYF
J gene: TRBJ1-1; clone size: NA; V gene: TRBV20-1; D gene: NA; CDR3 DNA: TGCAGCTCAGGGCGGACTGAAGCTTTCTTT; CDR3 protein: CSSGRTEAFF
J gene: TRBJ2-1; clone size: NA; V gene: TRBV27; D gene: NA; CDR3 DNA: TGTGCCAGCGACACGCGAGGGCCCGCCTACAATGAGCAGTTCTTC; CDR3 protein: CASDTRGPAYNEQFF
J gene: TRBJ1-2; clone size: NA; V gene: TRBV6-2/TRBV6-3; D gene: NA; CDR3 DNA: TGTGCCAGCAGCCCCGCCGGGATCGATGGCTACACCTTC; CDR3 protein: CASSPAGIDGYTF
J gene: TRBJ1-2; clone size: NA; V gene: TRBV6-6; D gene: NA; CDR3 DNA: TGTGCCAGCAGTTACCGCGCAAACTTCTATGGCTACACCTTC; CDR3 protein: CASSYRANFYGYTF
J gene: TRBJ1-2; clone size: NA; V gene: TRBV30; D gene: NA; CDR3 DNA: TGTGCCTGGAGCCGAGGAAATGGCTACACCTTC; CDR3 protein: CAWSRGNGYTF
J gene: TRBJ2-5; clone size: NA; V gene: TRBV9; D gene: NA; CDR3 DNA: TGTGCCAGCAGCCGGGACAACCAAGAGACCCAGTACTTC; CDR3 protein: CASSRDNQETQYF
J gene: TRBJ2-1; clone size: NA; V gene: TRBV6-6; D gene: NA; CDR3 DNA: TGTGCCAGCAGTTACTCGGCGGACAGCTCCTACAATGAGCAGTTCTTC; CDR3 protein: CASSYSADSSYNEQFF
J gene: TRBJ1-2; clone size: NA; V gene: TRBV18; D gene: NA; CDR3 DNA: TGTGCCAGCTCACTCTTGGCCCGAGAGGGCTATGGCTACACCTTC; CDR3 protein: CASSLLAREGYGYTF
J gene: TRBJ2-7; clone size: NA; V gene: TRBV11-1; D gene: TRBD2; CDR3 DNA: TGTGCCAGCAGCTTCCCCACTAGCGGGACCGCCTACGAGCAGTACTTC; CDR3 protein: CASSFPTSGTAYEQYF
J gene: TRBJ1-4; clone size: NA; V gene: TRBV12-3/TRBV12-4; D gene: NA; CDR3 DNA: TGTGCCAGCAGTATATCAGGTCGAGTAAAACTGTTTTTT; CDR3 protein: CASSISGRVKLFF
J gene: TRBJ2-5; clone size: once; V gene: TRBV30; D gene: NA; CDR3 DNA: TGTGCCTGGATACCCCCCGAGGACCAAGAGACCCAGTACTTC; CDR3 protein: CAWIPPEDQETQYF
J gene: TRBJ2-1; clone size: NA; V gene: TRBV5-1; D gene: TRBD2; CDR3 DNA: TGCGCCAGCAGGCATCTAGCGGGAGGGATAGATGAGCAGTTCTTC; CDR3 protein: CASRHLAGGIDEQFF
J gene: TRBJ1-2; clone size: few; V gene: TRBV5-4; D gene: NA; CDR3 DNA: TGTGCCAGCAGCCGGGGACACAACTATGGCTACACCTTC; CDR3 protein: CASSRGHNYGYTF
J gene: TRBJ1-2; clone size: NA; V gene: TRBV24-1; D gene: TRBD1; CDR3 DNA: TGTGCCACCAGTGACGTTACAGGGGTCTATGGCTACACCTTC; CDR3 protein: CATSDVTGVYGYTF
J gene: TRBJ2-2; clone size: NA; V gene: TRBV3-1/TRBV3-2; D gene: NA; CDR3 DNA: TGTGCCAGCAGCCAAGCCCGAGGGACCGGGGAGCTGTTTTTT; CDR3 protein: CASSQARGTGELFF
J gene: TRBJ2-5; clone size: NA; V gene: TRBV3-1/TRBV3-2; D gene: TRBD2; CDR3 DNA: TGTGCCAGCAGCCAGGCTAGCGGGAGGGGAGAGACCCAGTACTTC; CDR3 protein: CASSQASGRGETQYF
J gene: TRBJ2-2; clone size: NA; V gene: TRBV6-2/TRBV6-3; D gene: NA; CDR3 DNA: TGTGCCAGCAGTTACAGCCCACCCCCAAGCGGGGAGCTGTTTTTT; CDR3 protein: CASSYSPPPSGELFF
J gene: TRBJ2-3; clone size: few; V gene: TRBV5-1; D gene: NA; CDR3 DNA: TGCGCCAGCAGCTTGGCCGGTCAAACAGATACGCAGTATTTT; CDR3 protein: CASSLAGQTDTQYF
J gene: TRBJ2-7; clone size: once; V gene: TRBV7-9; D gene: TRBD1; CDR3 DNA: TGTGCCAGCAGCCTCAGGGGGACAGAGAGCTACGAGCAGTACTTC; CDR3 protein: CASSLRGTESYEQYF
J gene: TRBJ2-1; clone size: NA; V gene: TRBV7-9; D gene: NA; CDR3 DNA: TGTGCCAGCAGCTTAGCGGGAGTGTTGTTGTACAATGAGCAGTTCTTC; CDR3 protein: CASSLAGVLLYNEQFF
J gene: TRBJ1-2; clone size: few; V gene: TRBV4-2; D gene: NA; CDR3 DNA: TGTGCCAGCAGCCAAGGGCAGTCTCACTATGGCTACACCTTC; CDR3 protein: CASSQGQSHYGYTF
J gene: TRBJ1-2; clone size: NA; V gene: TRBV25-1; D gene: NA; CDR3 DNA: TGTGCCAGCAGTGAATCGGGGGTTTTGGGTTATGGCTACACCTTC; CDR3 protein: CASSESGVLGYGYTF
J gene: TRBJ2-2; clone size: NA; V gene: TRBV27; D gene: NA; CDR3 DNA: TGTGCCAGCGGCCGACAGAGCACCGGGGAGCTGTTTTTT; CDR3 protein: CASGRQSTGELFF
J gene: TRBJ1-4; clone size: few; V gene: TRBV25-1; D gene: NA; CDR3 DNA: TGTGCCAGCAGTCCAGAAGCCGGGAAACTGTTTTTT; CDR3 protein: CASSPEAGKLFF
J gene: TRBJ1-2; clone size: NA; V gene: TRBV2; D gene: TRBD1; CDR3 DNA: TGTGCCAGCAGGGGACAGCTCTATGGCTACACCTTC; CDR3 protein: CASRGQLYGYTF
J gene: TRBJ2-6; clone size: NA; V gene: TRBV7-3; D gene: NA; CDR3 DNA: TGTGCCAGCACCAACACTGGGGCCAACGTCCTGACTTTC; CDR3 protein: CASTNTGANVLTF
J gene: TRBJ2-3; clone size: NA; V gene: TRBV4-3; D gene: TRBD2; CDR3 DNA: TGCGCCAGCAGCCAAACGACTAGCTATACAGATACGCAGTATTTT; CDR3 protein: CASSQTTSYTDTQYF
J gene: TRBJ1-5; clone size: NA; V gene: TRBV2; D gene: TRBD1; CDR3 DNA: TGTGCCAGCAGCGCTTGGGGACAGGGGGGGCAGCCCCAGCATTTT; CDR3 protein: CASSAWGQGGQPQHF
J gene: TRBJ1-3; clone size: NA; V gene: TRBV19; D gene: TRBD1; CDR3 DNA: TGTGCCAGTAGTATAGGACAGGGCGTAGACACCATATATTTT; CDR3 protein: CASSIGQGVDTIYF
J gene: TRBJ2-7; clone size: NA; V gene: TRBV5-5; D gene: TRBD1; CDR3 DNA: TGTGCCAGCAGCCCGGACAGGGGGAGAACCTACGAGCAGTACTTC; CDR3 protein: CASSPDRGRTYEQYF
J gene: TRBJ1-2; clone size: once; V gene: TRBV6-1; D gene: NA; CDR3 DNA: TGTGCCAGCAGTGAAACAGAAGTCTATGGCTACACCTTC; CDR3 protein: CASSETEVYGYTF
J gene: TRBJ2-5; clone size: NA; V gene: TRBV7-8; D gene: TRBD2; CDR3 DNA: TGTGCCAGCAGCTTAGAGTCTAGCGGGAGTTGGGAGACCCAGTACTTC; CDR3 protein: CASSLESSGSWETQYF
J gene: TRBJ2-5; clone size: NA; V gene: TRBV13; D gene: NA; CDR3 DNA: TGTGCCAGCAGCTTAGGCCTTGGACCTAGGGGTGGAGAGACCCAGTACTTC; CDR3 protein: CASSLGLGPRGGETQYF
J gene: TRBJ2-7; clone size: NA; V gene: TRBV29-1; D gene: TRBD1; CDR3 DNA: TGCAGCGTGGGGACAGGGGCTTCCTACGAGCAGTACTTC; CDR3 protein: CSVGTGASYEQYF
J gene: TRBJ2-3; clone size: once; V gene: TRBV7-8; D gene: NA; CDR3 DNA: TGTGCCAGCCCCTCACCGGAGGAACCTAGCACAGATACGCAGTATTTT; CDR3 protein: CASPSPEEPSTDTQYF